A selection of T cell receptor beta chains follows, all from one sample in a study of relationships among human T cell subsets. From the multiplex PCR reads, TCRdb called clonotypes with MiXCR, one entry per CDR3 protein. This repertoire shows 11,000 to 15,000 distinct CDR3 sequences, 50% to 75% found once; its top ten account for approximately 2.3%. The sample taken for sequencing was Tregs sorted from blood. The receptors come from a man aged 35 to 55 in good health. Each CDR3 is given without its conserved first and last residue. The order of the fields is CDR3 protein, D gene, V gene, J gene. A D gene is named only where the DNA matches it firmly.

CDR3 protein: AISGGTSGVDNEQF
D gene: TRBD2
V gene: TRBV10-3
J gene: TRBJ2-1

CDR3 protein: ATSNDPLLGYGYT
D gene: .
V gene: TRBV15
J gene: TRBJ1-2

CDR3 protein: ASSLDSGGGTQY
D gene: .
V gene: TRBV7-9
J gene: TRBJ2-5

CDR3 protein: ASSYSGTGGMNEQF
D gene: TRBD1
V gene: TRBV6-5
J gene: TRBJ2-1

CDR3 protein: ASSLWGGEAF
D gene: .
V gene: TRBV5-5
J gene: TRBJ1-1

CDR3 protein: ASSQVSLRDRGHYEQY
D gene: TRBD1
V gene: TRBV4-1
J gene: TRBJ2-7

CDR3 protein: ASRRTRSADTQY
D gene: TRBD2
V gene: TRBV6-1
J gene: TRBJ2-3

CDR3 protein: ASSPTQGNETQY
D gene: TRBD1
V gene: TRBV18
J gene: TRBJ2-5

CDR3 protein: AWGKLAGGQVHTQY
D gene: TRBD2
V gene: TRBV30
J gene: TRBJ2-3

CDR3 protein: ASSSGHEYQETQY
D gene: .
V gene: TRBV11-2
J gene: TRBJ2-5

CDR3 protein: ASSRQGISYEQY
D gene: TRBD1
V gene: TRBV19
J gene: TRBJ2-7

CDR3 protein: ASSPDLRQKQF
D gene: .
V gene: TRBV14
J gene: TRBJ2-1

CDR3 protein: ASSGAGAKTQY
D gene: .
V gene: TRBV5-6
J gene: TRBJ2-5

CDR3 protein: AISATTDSAF
D gene: .
V gene: TRBV10-3
J gene: TRBJ1-1